This T cell receptor beta chain appears in the sequencing data of a study of glioma-infiltrating T cells. Trimming shortened V by 8 bases and J by 0 bases, and 7 bases separated the two germline ends. CDR3 length equals 11 residues. CDR1 and CDR2 from the germline V gene are SQVTM and ANQGSEA. In its sample, this clonotype was seen once. What it binds is unknown. This may stem from a read error, because a much larger clone lies one nucleotide away. Amplification of TCR alpha and beta CDR3 regions from RNA used iRepertoire nested multiplex PCR. One-step reverse transcription and amplification started from approximately 100-400 ng of tissue mRNA or PBMC total RNA. One entry per CDR3 protein, called by TCRdb with MiXCR from the multiplex PCR reads. The sample holds tens of thousands of distinct CDR3 sequences, 35% to 45% seen once. General study points: Very few CDR3 sequences were shared between tissue and blood. Above-expected tissue-blood divergence occurred in all gliomas, most in low-grade ones.

The rearrangement links TRBV29-1 to TRBJ1-1; D gene uncertain. The source material was glioma tissue, nonneoplastic brain tissue, or PBMCs (not recorded which). The clonotype originates from a human donor with low-grade glioma or glioblastoma, undergoing nonglioma brain surgery, or in good health (not recorded which). The chain's CDR3 is CSPGLNTEAFF. The CDR3 region has the DNA TGCAGCCCCGGGTTGAACACTGAAGCTTTCTTT.